A selection of T cell receptor beta chains follows, all from one sample in a study of control samples from healthy donors and cancer patients. The repertoire was sequenced with immunoSEQ multiplex PCR; TCRdb's copy has only in-frame clones and lacks some. This sample has fewer than 150,000 clones, with approximately 89% found just once. The sequencing sample was made of blood. The receptors derive from a young man in good health. CDR3s include the opening cysteine and the closing phenylalanine or tryptophan. Each record gives: J gene, V gene, clone size, D gene, CDR3 protein, CDR3 DNA. A D gene is named only where the DNA matches it firmly. Size is omitted from some rows. Given values are once, few, many or a class for expanded clones.

J: TRBJ1-5
V: TRBV19
size: NA
D: TRBD1
CDR3: CARQGAQPQHF
DNA: TGTGCCAGACAGGGGGCTCAGCCCCAGCATTTT

J: TRBJ2-1
V: TRBV6-6
size: NA
D: TRBD2
CDR3: CASSSLAGADNEQFF
DNA: TGTGCCAGCAGTTCTCTAGCGGGGGCCGACAATGAGCAGTTCTTC

J: TRBJ2-3
V: TRBV7-3
size: NA
D: NA
CDR3: CASSLRSGPEDTQYF
DNA: TGTGCCAGCAGCCTACGAAGCGGGCCCGAAGATACGCAGTATTTT

J: TRBJ1-2
V: TRBV24-1
size: NA
D: TRBD1
CDR3: CATSDQFTGGAHIYGYTF
DNA: TGTGCCACCAGTGATCAGTTTACAGGGGGAGCCCACATCTATGGCTACACCTTC

J: TRBJ1-2
V: TRBV19
size: few
D: NA
CDR3: CASRGQGFYGYTF
DNA: TGTGCCAGTAGAGGGCAGGGGTTCTATGGCTACACCTTC

J: TRBJ1-3
V: TRBV12-5
size: NA
D: NA
CDR3: CASGAIQSSGNTIYF
DNA: TGTGCTAGTGGCGCCATCCAGAGTTCTGGAAACACCATATATTTT

J: TRBJ2-7
V: TRBV7-7
size: once
D: NA
CDR3: CASSLYLGYEQYF
DNA: TGTGCCAGCAGCTTGTATTTAGGCTACGAGCAGTACTTC

J: TRBJ1-2
V: TRBV4-1
size: NA
D: NA
CDR3: CASSQGGAQVYGYTF
DNA: TGCGCCAGCAGCCAAGGGGGGGCGCAGGTCTATGGCTACACCTTC

J: TRBJ1-2
V: TRBV7-9
size: NA
D: NA
CDR3: CASSSGLSYGYTF
DNA: TGTGCCAGCAGCTCAGGACTGTCCTATGGCTACACCTTC

J: TRBJ1-2
V: TRBV20-1
size: NA
D: NA
CDR3: CSASKSQYGYTF
DNA: TGCAGTGCTAGTAAGTCCCAGTATGGCTACACCTTC

J: TRBJ2-7
V: TRBV9
size: NA
D: NA
CDR3: CASSVEKGGHEQYF
DNA: TGTGCCAGCAGCGTAGAAAAGGGGGGGCACGAGCAGTACTTC

J: TRBJ1-5
V: TRBV6-1
size: once
D: TRBD1
CDR3: CASSENRGVNQPQHF
DNA: TGTGCCAGCAGTGAGAACAGGGGGGTCAATCAGCCCCAGCATTTT

J: TRBJ1-6
V: TRBV5-1
size: NA
D: NA
CDR3: CASSLEAGAKPLHF
DNA: TGCGCCAGCAGCTTGGAAGCAGGGGCAAAACCCCTCCACTTT

J: TRBJ1-4
V: TRBV12-3/TRBV12-4
size: NA
D: NA
CDR3: CASTRWGGEKLFF
DNA: TGTGCCAGCACTAGATGGGGAGGGGAGAAACTGTTTTTT

J: TRBJ1-4
V: TRBV7-9
size: NA
D: TRBD1
CDR3: CASRTGTASTASLNEKLFF
DNA: TGTGCCAGCAGGACCGGGACAGCCTCTACTGCGAGCCTTAATGAAAAACTGTTTTTT

J: TRBJ2-4
V: TRBV5-4
size: NA
D: TRBD1
CDR3: CASSFLRDSRRLAKNIQYF
DNA: TGTGCCAGCAGCTTCCTCCGGGACAGCCGAAGACTAGCCAAAAACATTCAGTACTTC

J: TRBJ2-7
V: TRBV10-1
size: NA
D: TRBD1
CDR3: CASSESGGTGPSYEQYF
DNA: TGCGCCAGCAGTGAGTCTGGGGGGACAGGGCCCTCCTACGAGCAGTACTTC

J: TRBJ1-5
V: TRBV6-1
size: NA
D: TRBD1
CDR3: CASSGRDRGLGSQPQHF
DNA: TGTGCCAGCAGTGGTCGGGACAGGGGGCTTGGTAGTCAGCCCCAGCATTTT

J: TRBJ2-2
V: TRBV9
size: few
D: TRBD1
CDR3: CASSAGQGIGDTGELFF
DNA: TGTGCCAGCAGCGCGGGACAGGGGATTGGTGACACCGGGGAGCTGTTTTTT

J: TRBJ2-1
V: TRBV9
size: NA
D: NA
CDR3: CASSVAWPVSSYNEQFF
DNA: TGTGCCAGCAGCGTAGCGTGGCCGGTTAGCTCCTACAATGAGCAGTTCTTC

J: TRBJ1-2
V: TRBV9
size: NA
D: TRBD1
CDR3: CASSEGTGRGYTF
DNA: TGTGCCAGCAGCGAAGGGACAGGGCGAGGCTACACCTTC

J: TRBJ1-6
V: TRBV30
size: NA
D: NA
CDR3: CAWDRFSSYNSPLHF
DNA: TGTGCCTGGGACCGTTTTAGCTCCTATAATTCACCCCTCCACTTT

J: TRBJ2-5
V: TRBV18
size: NA
D: NA
CDR3: CASSPPVDEQETQYF
DNA: TGTGCCAGCTCACCACCGGTCGACGAGCAAGAGACCCAGTACTTC

J: TRBJ1-2
V: TRBV6-5
size: NA
D: NA
CDR3: CASSYSTFYGYTF
DNA: TGTGCCAGCAGTTACTCGACCTTCTATGGCTACACCTTC

J: TRBJ2-7
V: TRBV27
size: NA
D: TRBD2
CDR3: CASSPGTSARYEQYF
DNA: TGTGCCAGCAGTCCAGGGACTAGCGCGCGATACGAGCAGTACTTC

J: TRBJ1-2
V: TRBV4-1
size: NA
D: NA
CDR3: CASSPGQQDNYGYTF
DNA: TGCGCCAGCAGCCCTGGACAGCAAGACAACTATGGCTACACCTTC

J: TRBJ2-7
V: TRBV4-1
size: NA
D: NA
CDR3: CASSPWTPGGLEQYF
DNA: TGCGCCAGCAGCCCTTGGACACCTGGGGGTCTCGAGCAGTACTTC

J: TRBJ2-2
V: TRBV7-3
size: few
D: NA
CDR3: CASSLTPSTGELFF
DNA: TGTGCCAGCAGCTTAACTCCCAGCACCGGGGAGCTGTTTTTT

J: TRBJ2-1
V: TRBV5-1
size: NA
D: TRBD1
CDR3: CASHPSDRGTYNEQFF
DNA: TGCGCCAGCCATCCATCGGACAGGGGGACTTACAATGAGCAGTTCTTC

J: TRBJ2-3
V: TRBV5-4
size: NA
D: TRBD2
CDR3: CASSPAGGQKDTQYF
DNA: TGTGCCAGCAGCCCCGCGGGGGGGCAGAAAGATACGCAGTATTTT

J: TRBJ1-5
V: TRBV2
size: NA
D: NA
CDR3: CASRRQANQPQHF
DNA: TGTGCCAGCAGACGACAGGCGAATCAGCCCCAGCATTTT

J: TRBJ2-7
V: TRBV4-1
size: few
D: NA
CDR3: CASSQAWGSDEQYF
DNA: TGCGCCAGCAGCCAAGCCTGGGGTAGCGACGAGCAGTACTTC

J: TRBJ2-2
V: TRBV9
size: NA
D: TRBD2
CDR3: CASSVSGGNTGELFF
DNA: TGTGCCAGCAGCGTCAGCGGGGGAAACACCGGGGAGCTGTTTTTT

J: TRBJ2-5
V: TRBV6-1
size: NA
D: NA
CDR3: CASSEAVTGYETQYF
DNA: TGTGCCAGCAGTGAAGCGGTAACAGGGTACGAGACCCAGTACTTC

J: TRBJ2-2
V: TRBV4-2
size: few
D: TRBD2
CDR3: CASSQGLAATANTGELFF
DNA: TGTGCCAGCAGCCAGGGACTAGCGGCTACCGCGAACACCGGGGAGCTGTTTTTT

J: TRBJ2-5
V: TRBV10-2
size: NA
D: NA
CDR3: CASSLIQETQYF
DNA: TGCGCCAGCAGTCTCATCCAAGAGACCCAGTACTTC

J: TRBJ2-3
V: TRBV30
size: NA
D: TRBD1
CDR3: CAWSATGGTDTQYF
DNA: TGTGCCTGGAGTGCGACAGGGGGGACAGATACGCAGTATTTT

J: TRBJ2-1
V: TRBV7-9
size: NA
D: TRBD1
CDR3: CASSSGQGAGEQFF
DNA: TGTGCCAGCAGCTCGGGACAGGGGGCAGGGGAGCAGTTCTTC

J: TRBJ2-3
V: TRBV14
size: NA
D: NA
CDR3: CASSQAVWGPRDTQYF
DNA: TGTGCCAGCAGCCAAGCTGTATGGGGGCCAAGAGATACGCAGTATTTT

J: TRBJ2-7
V: TRBV7-6
size: NA
D: TRBD1
CDR3: CASSRLTGGSYEQYF
DNA: TGTGCCAGCAGCCGGCTGACAGGGGGCAGCTACGAGCAGTACTTC

J: TRBJ2-1
V: TRBV27
size: NA
D: TRBD2
CDR3: CASSWRSRGAYNEQFF
DNA: TGTGCCAGCAGCTGGAGGAGTCGGGGGGCCTACAATGAGCAGTTCTTC

J: TRBJ2-7
V: TRBV4-1
size: NA
D: TRBD1
CDR3: CASSPGGQGAYEQYF
DNA: TGCGCCAGCAGCCCGGGAGGACAGGGGGCTTACGAGCAGTACTTC

J: TRBJ1-2
V: TRBV9
size: NA
D: NA
CDR3: CASSVGEFYGYTF
DNA: TGTGCCAGCAGCGTAGGAGAGTTCTATGGCTACACCTTC

J: TRBJ2-2
V: TRBV9
size: NA
D: NA
CDR3: CASSPSKNTGELFF
DNA: TGTGCCAGCAGCCCTAGTAAGAACACCGGGGAGCTGTTTTTT

J: TRBJ1-2
V: TRBV11-2
size: NA
D: TRBD1
CDR3: CASSLDRVAGYTF
DNA: TGTGCCAGCAGCTTGGACAGGGTGGCGGGCTACACCTTC

J: TRBJ1-1
V: TRBV18
size: NA
D: TRBD1
CDR3: CASSQGQGTEAFF
DNA: TGTGCCAGCTCACAAGGACAGGGCACTGAAGCTTTCTTT

J: TRBJ1-2
V: TRBV11-2
size: NA
D: NA
CDR3: CASSLGKQWQLLYGYTF
DNA: TGTGCCAGCAGCTTGGGGAAACAGTGGCAACTCCTCTATGGCTACACCTTC

J: TRBJ1-3
V: TRBV19
size: NA
D: NA
CDR3: CASSIGNRLYSGNTIYF
DNA: TGTGCCAGTAGTATCGGCAACAGACTTTACTCTGGAAACACCATATATTTT

J: TRBJ1-1
V: TRBV5-6
size: NA
D: NA
CDR3: CASSFGRTENLEAFF
DNA: TGTGCCAGCAGCTTCGGGAGGACTGAAAATCTAGAGGCTTTCTTT

J: TRBJ1-2
V: TRBV10-1
size: NA
D: NA
CDR3: CASSGDPRGGYTF
DNA: TGCGCCAGCAGTGGAGATCCGAGGGGTGGCTACACCTTC

J: TRBJ2-6
V: TRBV5-4
size: NA
D: NA
CDR3: CASSLGGRSSGANVLTF
DNA: TGTGCCAGCAGCTTGGGTGGGCGGAGCTCTGGGGCCAACGTCCTGACTTTC

J: TRBJ2-7
V: TRBV11-2
size: NA
D: TRBD1
CDR3: CASSLLPGQGFEQYF
DNA: TGTGCCAGCAGCTTACTACCGGGACAGGGGTTCGAGCAGTACTTC

J: TRBJ1-1
V: TRBV5-1
size: once
D: NA
CDR3: CASSLEHTNTEAFF
DNA: TGCGCCAGCAGCTTGGAACACACGAACACTGAAGCTTTCTTT

J: TRBJ1-5
V: TRBV19
size: NA
D: TRBD1
CDR3: CASRFDRGSNQPQHF
DNA: TGTGCCAGTAGATTTGACAGGGGCAGCAATCAGCCCCAGCATTTT

J: TRBJ1-1
V: TRBV25-1
size: NA
D: NA
CDR3: CASSGRGGWISRDTEAFF
DNA: TGTGCCAGCAGTGGGCGAGGGGGGTGGATCTCGAGGGACACTGAAGCTTTCTTT

J: TRBJ2-3
V: TRBV6-6
size: NA
D: TRBD2
CDR3: CASRAGDTYTDTQYF
DNA: TGTGCCAGTCGAGCGGGGGACACTTACACAGATACGCAGTATTTT

J: TRBJ2-5
V: TRBV27
size: NA
D: NA
CDR3: CASSLLGDSRRTQETQYF
DNA: TGTGCCAGCAGTTTATTAGGAGACTCGAGGCGGACTCAAGAGACCCAGTACTTC